A selection of T cell receptor beta chains follows, all from one sample in a study of T-cell reconstitution after alpha-beta-depleted transplantation in children. TCRdb re-analysed the PCR reads in MiXCR, keeping a single row per CDR3 protein. Counted here are some 280,000 distinct CDR3 sequences, more than 9% occurring once; the ten biggest clones make up around 9.1%. The sequenced sample was PBMCs from the stem cell graft donor, obtained from the stem cell graft. These receptors all stem from a human donor who donated a stem cell graft to a child with SCID. Both conserved end residues are part of each CDR3. Each record gives: D gene, clone size, J gene, V gene, CDR3 DNA, CDR3 protein. The D gene is left open where the match is weak. Expanded clones get a size class; other rows say once, few or many, or leave the size out.

NA | NA | TRBJ1-5 | TRBV19 | TGTGCCAGTAGGGCAGGAGTAAGTAGCAATCAGCCCCAGCATTTT | CASRAGVSSNQPQHF
TRBD2 | NA | TRBJ2-1 | TRBV7-3 | TGTGCCAGCAGCCTCCCTATAGCGGGGGCGGATGAGCAGTTCTTC | CASSLPIAGADEQFF
TRBD2 | many | TRBJ2-1 | TRBV5-1 | TGCGCCAGCAGCCCAGGGACTACCCCCTCCTACAATGAGCAGTTCTTC | CASSPGTTPSYNEQFF
NA | few | TRBJ2-2 | TRBV7-8 | TGTGCCAGCAGCCCCTTAGAAACGGGTACCGGGGAGCTGTTTTTT | CASSPLETGTGELFF
NA | many | TRBJ1-1 | TRBV2 | TGTGCCATGAACACTGAAGCTTTCTTT | CAMNTEAFF
NA | few | TRBJ2-1 | TRBV7-9 | TGTGCCAGCAGTTACAGGGAAGGTGAGCAGTTCTTC | CASSYREGEQFF
NA | few | TRBJ2-4 | TRBV4-1 | TGCGCCAGCAGCCCCACGGGGGGCAGTCAACTTATAGCCAAAAACATTCAGTACTTC | CASSPTGGSQLIAKNIQYF
TRBD1 | NA | TRBJ1-1 | TRBV6-2/TRBV6-3 | TGTGCCAGCAGTTCAATACAGGGGGGTGCTTTCTTT | CASSSIQGGAFF
TRBD1 | few | TRBJ2-7 | TRBV7-3 | TGTGCCAGCAGCTTAAAAGGACAGGGTTCCGTCGAGCAGTACTTC | CASSLKGQGSVEQYF
TRBD2 | many | TRBJ2-1 | TRBV5-1 | TGCGCCAGCAGCTGGGTAATAGCGGGGGAGTACAATGAGCAGTTCTTC | CASSWVIAGEYNEQFF
TRBD1 | few | TRBJ1-2 | TRBV7-3 | TGTGCCAGCAGCTCCCGACAGGGAAGGAACTATGGCTACACCTTC | CASSSRQGRNYGYTF
TRBD1 | NA | TRBJ2-1 | TRBV12-3/TRBV12-4 | TGTGCCAGCAGTTTTGGTTTTAGGGACAGAGAGAATGAGCAGTTCTTC | CASSFGFRDRENEQFF
NA | few | TRBJ2-2 | TRBV6-1 | TGTGCCAGCCTAGACGGGCAAGGAAGGGCGACCGGGGAGCTGTTTTTT | CASLDGQGRATGELFF
NA | few | TRBJ2-1 | TRBV15 | TGTGCCACCAGCAGCAGACTAAGCTCCTACAATGAGCAGTTCTTC | CATSSRLSSYNEQFF
NA | few | TRBJ2-3 | TRBV10-1 | TGCGACCCCATCTTGACGGCCGTTCACTCGGATACGCAGTATTTT | CDPILTAVHSDTQYF
NA | few | TRBJ2-7 | TRBV7-9 | TGTGCCAGCAGCATCCCCGGGACACACTCCTACGAGCAGTACTTC | CASSIPGTHSYEQYF
TRBD1 | many | TRBJ2-2 | TRBV10-3 | TGTGCCATCAGAGAACAGGGGGCCTACACCGGGGAGCTGTTTTTT | CAIREQGAYTGELFF
NA | few | TRBJ2-2 | TRBV29-1 | TGCAGCGTTGTCAGGGGTGCGAACACCGGGGAGCTGTTTTTT | CSVVRGANTGELFF
NA | few | TRBJ1-1 | TRBV27 | TGTGCCAGCAACCAATCTGGACGGGACACTGAAGCTTTCTTT | CASNQSGRDTEAFF
NA | NA | TRBJ2-7 | TRBV25-1 | TGTGCCAGCAGTCCTGACCCTCCCTACGAGCAGTACTTC | CASSPDPPYEQYF
NA | NA | TRBJ2-1 | TRBV12-3/TRBV12-4 | TGTGCCAGCAGTCCCCCTAGCCGTGATGAGCAGTTCTTC | CASSPPSRDEQFF
TRBD1 | NA | TRBJ2-5 | TRBV11-2 | TGTGCCAGCAGCTTAACAGGAACAGGGGGCATCGAGACCCAGTACTTC | CASSLTGTGGIETQYF
TRBD2 | NA | TRBJ2-1 | TRBV12-3/TRBV12-4 | TGTGCCAGTAAGCTAGCGGGGGGGCCGATCGCAGGTGAGCAGTTCTTC | CASKLAGGPIAGEQFF